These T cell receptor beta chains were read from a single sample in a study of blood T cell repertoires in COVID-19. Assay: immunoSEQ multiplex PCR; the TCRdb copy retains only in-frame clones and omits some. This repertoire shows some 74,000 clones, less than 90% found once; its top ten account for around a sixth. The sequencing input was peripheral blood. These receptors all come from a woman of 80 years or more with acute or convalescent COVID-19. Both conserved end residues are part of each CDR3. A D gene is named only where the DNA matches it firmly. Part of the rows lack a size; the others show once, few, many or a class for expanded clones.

TGTGCCAGTAGTATCTGGACAGGGCTTGCCTATGGCTACACCTTC,CASSIWTGLAYGYTF,15,TRBJ1-2,TRBD1,TRBV19,NA
TGTGCCAGCAGCGCCAGTCAGGGGGCTGGAGGGCCCCAGCATTTT,CASSASQGAGGPQHF,15,TRBJ1-5,TRBD1,TRBV9,NA
TGTGCCAGCAGCTTGGACAGGGACACAGATACGCAGTATTTT,CASSLDRDTDTQYF,14,TRBJ2-3,NA,TRBV5-4,NA
TGCGCCAGCAGCAGGACTAGCGGGAGGGCAGATACGCAGTATTTT,CASSRTSGRADTQYF,15,TRBJ2-3,TRBD2,TRBV5-1,NA
TGTGCCAGCAGCCCCGCGGGGAGAGAGCAGTACTTC,CASSPAGREQYF,12,TRBJ2-7,NA,TRBV7-6,NA
TGCGCCAGCAGCCTTCTAGCGGGGGAGTACAATGAGCAGTTCTTC,CASSLLAGEYNEQFF,15,TRBJ2-1,TRBD2,TRBV5-1,NA
TGTGCCAGCAGCTTGGCGGGGGACAGGAGCTACTACGAGCAGTACTTC,CASSLAGDRSYYEQYF,16,TRBJ2-7,TRBD1,TRBV5-6,NA
TGTGCCAGCAGCCTGCCGTCGGGGGGCCCCTCTGGGGCCAACGTCCTGACTTTC,CASSLPSGGPSGANVLTF,18,TRBJ2-6,NA,TRBV7-9,NA
TGCGCCAGCAGCTTGGACAGACCAGATACGCAGTATTTT,CASSLDRPDTQYF,13,TRBJ2-3,NA,TRBV5-1,NA
TGTGCTAGTGGTCTACGGACACAGGGCGATAATTCACCCCTCCACTTT,CASGLRTQGDNSPLHF,16,TRBJ1-6,NA,TRBV12-5,NA
TGTGCCAGCAGCCCGGGGGACAGGGAAAACATTCAGTACTTC,CASSPGDRENIQYF,14,TRBJ2-4,TRBD1,TRBV28,NA
TGTGCCAGCAGCAGGACATCTAACTATGGCTACACCTTC,CASSRTSNYGYTF,13,TRBJ1-2,NA,TRBV27,NA
TGTGCCATCAGTGAAATGGCCACCGAGCAGTACTTC,CAISEMATEQYF,12,TRBJ2-7,NA,TRBV10-3,NA
TGTGCCAGCAGCTCGCGACAGGGGGCCGGCTACAATGAGCAGTTCTTC,CASSSRQGAGYNEQFF,16,TRBJ2-1,TRBD1,TRBV11-3,NA
TGTGCCAGTCGGGGCCTAGCGGGAGACGTGGACACCGGGGAGCTGTTTTTT,CASRGLAGDVDTGELFF,17,TRBJ2-2,TRBD2,TRBV7-3,many
TGTGCCAGCAGCTTAGGCAGGGCCCCCAACTACGAGCAGTACTTC,CASSLGRAPNYEQYF,15,TRBJ2-7,NA,TRBV7-8,NA
TGTGCCAGCAGTTCACAGGGGGCTATATCCTACGAGCAGTACTTC,CASSSQGAISYEQYF,15,TRBJ2-7,TRBD1,TRBV5-5,NA
TGTGCCAGCACCGTTGACAGGGAACAGCCCCAGCATTTT,CASTVDREQPQHF,13,TRBJ1-5,TRBD1,TRBV12-3/TRBV12-4,NA
TGTGCCAGCGGCCAGGGGGCTCGGGCTTATTCACCCCTCCACTTT,CASGQGARAYSPLHF,15,TRBJ1-6,TRBD1,TRBV5-6,NA
TGTGCCAGCTCGGTGAGGGAAAATTATGGCTACACCTTC,CASSVRENYGYTF,13,TRBJ1-2,NA,TRBV27,NA
TGCGCCAGCAGCTTGGTTTTTGCGGGAGCAACAGATACGCAGTATTTT,CASSLVFAGATDTQYF,16,TRBJ2-3,TRBD2,TRBV5-1,NA
TGTGCCAGCAGTATAACAGGGGGGGTCAATGAGCAGTTCTTC,CASSITGGVNEQFF,14,TRBJ2-1,NA,TRBV6-5,NA
TGTGCCAGCAGTTCGCCAGGACAGGGCCGAAACACCATATATTTT,CASSSPGQGRNTIYF,15,TRBJ1-3,TRBD1,TRBV6-5,once
TGTGCCACCAGCACTAGCGGCAATGAGCAGTTCTTC,CATSTSGNEQFF,12,TRBJ2-1,TRBD2,TRBV24-1,NA
TGTGCCAGCAGCGACAGGAGCTCTGGAAACACCATATATTTT,CASSDRSSGNTIYF,14,TRBJ1-3,NA,TRBV9,NA
TGTGCCAGCAGACGCGGACAGGGTCTACGGTTAGATGAGCAGTTCTTC,CASRRGQGLRLDEQFF,16,TRBJ2-1,TRBD1,TRBV11-2,NA
TGTGCCAGCAGCGTAGCCAACAGTCTATCGGTTCAGTACTTC,CASSVANSLSVQYF,14,TRBJ2-4,NA,TRBV7-9,NA
TGTGCCACCAGTGACGCCCGGGGACTAGCGGGGCAGCAGTTCTTC,CATSDARGLAGQQFF,15,TRBJ2-1,TRBD2,TRBV24-1,once
TGCGCCAGCAGTGAGTCGCGCAGGGGGAACGAGCAGTACTTC,CASSESRRGNEQYF,14,TRBJ2-7,TRBD1,TRBV10-1,once
TGTGCCAGCAGCCAAGATCCCTGGGATAGCGGAACCCAAGAGACCCAGTACTTC,CASSQDPWDSGTQETQYF,18,TRBJ2-5,NA,TRBV4-2,once
TGTGCCAGCAGCTTAATCGTGGAGACCCAGTACTTC,CASSLIVETQYF,12,TRBJ2-5,NA,TRBV7-3,NA
TGTGCCAGCAGCTCGGGACTAGCGGGGGCGCGCACCGGGGAGCTGTTTTTT,CASSSGLAGARTGELFF,17,TRBJ2-2,TRBD2,TRBV3-1/TRBV3-2,NA
TGTGCCAGCAGCGAGGGGGCATATGGCTACACCTTC,CASSEGAYGYTF,12,TRBJ1-2,TRBD1,TRBV12-3/TRBV12-4,NA
TGTGCCAGCAGACTACCGGGACAGTCGGGAGAGCAGTACTTC,CASRLPGQSGEQYF,14,TRBJ2-7,TRBD1,TRBV6-6,NA
TGTGCCAGCAGCTCTAGACAGGACTTGAACACTGAAGCTTTCTTT,CASSSRQDLNTEAFF,15,TRBJ1-1,NA,TRBV5-6,NA
TGCGCCAGCAGCTTGGATCTGGGGGGAGTGAGACAAGAGACCCAGTACTTC,CASSLDLGGVRQETQYF,17,TRBJ2-5,NA,TRBV5-1,few
TGTGCCAGCAGCCCAGTCGCGGCGGGAATTGGTGAGCAGTTCTTC,CASSPVAAGIGEQFF,15,TRBJ2-1,NA,TRBV7-9,NA
TGTGCCAGCAAAAAGGGACAGGGGTTTGGCTACACCTTC,CASKKGQGFGYTF,13,TRBJ1-2,TRBD1,TRBV7-2,NA
TGTGCCAGCAGCTTAACCCAGGGGGCCGGCAATGAGCAGTTCTTC,CASSLTQGAGNEQFF,15,TRBJ2-1,TRBD1,TRBV7-8,NA
TGTGCCAGCAGCCGCCGAACTAGCGGCTCCTACAATGAGCAGTTCTTC,CASSRRTSGSYNEQFF,16,TRBJ2-1,TRBD2,TRBV3-1/TRBV3-2,NA
TGTGCCAGCAGCCAAGACCCGCAGGGGGCTAACTATGGCTACACCTTC,CASSQDPQGANYGYTF,16,TRBJ1-2,TRBD1,TRBV3-1/TRBV3-2,NA
TGTGCCAGCAGCGAAACAGGGCGCGAGCAGTACTTC,CASSETGREQYF,12,TRBJ2-7,NA,TRBV9,NA
TGTGCCAGCAGGGTGACAGGACCCATTTACGAGCAGTACTTC,CASRVTGPIYEQYF,14,TRBJ2-7,NA,TRBV27,NA
TGTGCCAGTAGTATTGACGGGGTTACCGGGGAGCTGTTTTTT,CASSIDGVTGELFF,14,TRBJ2-2,NA,TRBV19,NA